The 26 T cell receptor beta chains in this list originate from one sample, sequenced in a study of blood T cell repertoires in COVID-19. Profiled with immunoSEQ multiplex PCR; TCRdb holds only in-frame clones, not every one. The sample comprises some 45,000 clones, approximately 89% of which are singletons, and roughly 12% rests with the top ten. The sequencing input was peripheral blood. Receptors were obtained from a human donor with active COVID-19. The donor label of this sample is uncertain.

This rearrangement joins TRBV11-3 to TRBJ2-3, with a weak D call TRBD2 (6 bases). The germline CDR1 and CDR2 sequences are SGHNT and YENEEA. The V and J ends lost 2 bases and 0 bases respectively, with 15 bases between them. The CDR3 contains 17 residues. This CDR3 is CASSLTVFSGSTDTQYF. CDR3 bases: TGTGCCAGCAGCTTAACTGTATTCAGCGGGAGCACAGATACGCAGTATTTT.

Here the CDR3 DNA reads TGTGCCACCAGTGATTGGGGGGAAGCAGATACGCAGTATTTT. Protein: CATSDWGEADTQYF. The chain employs TRBV24-1 and TRBJ2-3; TRBD2 is a possible D gene (6 bases). With 2 bases removed from V and 4 bases from J, the gap between germline ends came to 9 bases. The CDR3 runs 14 residues. The germline CDR1 and CDR2 sequences are KGHDR and SFDVKD.

This rearrangement joins TRBV9 to TRBJ2-3, with TRBD2 as a possible D gene (5 bases). The germline gives CDR1 SGDLS, CDR2 YYNGEE. V was shortened by 0 bases and J by 6 bases, with 17 bases between the two germline ends. The CDR3 is made up of 16 amino acids. The DNA of the CDR3 is TGTGCCAGCAGCGTAGGAGTAGGAGGACCCTTGGATACGCAGTATTTT. This sequence encodes CASSVGVGGPLDTQYF.

The chain employs TRBV3-1 (or the pseudogene TRBV3-2) and TRBJ2-6; D possibly corresponds to TRBD1 (6 bases). Per the germline V gene, CDR1 is LGHDT and CDR2 is YNNKEL (reference sequence). CDR3 length: 17 residues. V was clipped by 2 bases and J by 2 bases, with 13 bases between them. CDR3: CASSQPFTGTGANVLTF. The CDR3 bases are TGTGCCAGCAGCCAACCATTCACAGGGACTGGGGCCAACGTCCTGACTTTC.

This chain joins TRBV7-3 and TRBJ1-1; D might be TRBD1 (6 bases). The length of the CDR3 is 14 residues. Trimming shortened V by 5 bases and J by 2 bases, and 12 bases separated the two germline ends. Germline V gene lookup returns CDR1 SGHTA and CDR2 FQGTGA. In DNA, the CDR3 is TGTGCCAGCAGCCCCCGGGGGGCTAACACTGAAGCTTTCTTT. This encodes CASSPRGANTEAFF.

The J gene is TRBJ2-5, the V gene TRBV7-6; the match to TRBD2 covers 8 bases. Germline CDR1 is SGHVS and CDR2 is FNYEAQ. The CDR3 is 14 residues long. The junction had 5 bases not matched to a gene; V was cut back by 4 bases and J by 4 bases. The CDR3 region is CASSSWTSLETQYF. The CDR3 DNA is TGTGCCAGCAGCTCCTGGACTAGCTTAGAGACCCAGTACTTC. The full variable domain, completed using reference TRBV7-6 and TRBJ2-5, is GAGVSQSPRYKVTKRGQDVALRCDPISGHVSLYWYRQALGQGPEFLTYFNYEAQQDKSGLPNDRFSAERPEGSISTLTIQRTEQRDSAMYRCASSSWTSLETQYFGPGTRLLVL.

CDR3 loop: CAGGQYSGGYTF. Written as DNA, the CDR3 is TGTGCCGGCGGACAGTACTCGGGCGGCTACACCTTC. V and J are TRBV2 and TRBJ1-2, with D perhaps TRBD1 (6 bases). Germline V gene sequence: CDR1 SNHLY, CDR2 FYNNEI. V was clipped by 11 bases and J by 8 bases, with 18 bases between them. CDR3 length: 12 amino acids.

In this sample, this clone turned up a few times. The chain has TRBV11-2 and TRBJ2-3, with 7 bases aligning to TRBD1. CDR3 length equals 14 residues. Unmatched junction bases numbered 6, after V lost 5 bases and J lost 4 bases. Germline CDR1 reads SGHAT; CDR2 reads FQNNGV. CDR3: CASSPTGPSDTQYF. The CDR3 DNA reads TGTGCCAGCAGCCCGACAGGGCCCTCAGATACGCAGTATTTT.

This clone was picked up a small number of times. The chain couples TRBV6-5 to TRBJ1-1; 8 bases are a match to TRBD1. Looked up from germline, CDR1 is MNHEY and CDR2 is SVGAGI. With V trimmed by 5 bases and J by 1 base, 3 bases remained unmatched. The CDR3 covers 14 residues. In nucleotides, the CDR3 is TGTGCCAGCAGTCCACAGGGGGGGAACACTGAAGCTTTCTTT. Amino acid sequence: CASSPQGGNTEAFF.

The chain has TRBV9 and TRBJ2-4, with D unclear. Trimming took off 7 bases at V and 0 bases at J, with 8 bases between the two ends. This CDR3 is built from 13 residues. CDR1 is SGDLS, CDR2 YYNGEE, per germline. The DNA for the CDR3 is TGTGCCAGCGGCTCGCTAGCCAAAAACATTCAGTACTTC. This sequence encodes CASGSLAKNIQYF. Full variable domain (outside the CDR3, taken from reference TRBV9 and TRBJ2-4): DSGVTQTPKHLITATGQRVTLRCSPRSGDLSVYWYQQSLDQGLQFLIQYYNGEERAKGNILERFSAQQFPDLHSELNLSSLELGDSALYFCASGSLAKNIQYFGAGTRLSVL.

The chain couples TRBV7-2 to TRBJ2-7, with TRBD2 matching over 8 bases. This CDR3 is 14 amino acids long. V lost 5 bases to trimming and J lost 6 bases; unmatched junction nucleotides: 9. CDR1 and CDR2 from the germline V gene are SGHTA and FQGNSA. This CDR3 is CASSRPGGAVEQYF. For the CDR3, the DNA is TGTGCCAGCAGCCGCCCGGGGGGGGCCGTCGAGCAGTACTTC. Looking up the rest from reference TRBV7-2 and TRBJ2-7 gives the full variable domain: GAGVSQSPSNKVTEKGKDVELRCDPISGHTALYWYRQSLGQGLEFLIYFQGNSAPDKSGLPSDRFSAERTGGSVSTLTIQRTQQEDSAVYLCASSRPGGAVEQYFGPGTRLTVT.

This chain links TRBV4-2 with TRBJ1-5, with 7 bases matching TRBD1. Trimming took 4 bases from V and 7 from J; bases not matched to a gene: 7. The germline CDR1 and CDR2 sequences are LGHNA and YNFKEQ. CDR3 length: 14 amino acids. The DNA for the CDR3 is TGTGCCAGCAGCCGTGACAGGGAATACCAGCCCCAGCATTTT. Protein product: CASSRDREYQPQHF.

The V gene is TRBV6-5, the J gene TRBJ2-7; unclear D gene. Germline values: CDR1 MNHEY, CDR2 SVGAGI. Deletions cut 2 bases from V and 3 bases from J, with 14 bases between. The CDR3 extends over 15 amino acids. The chain's CDR3 is CASSYGPPSVYEQYF. CDR3 coding DNA: TGTGCCAGCAGTTACGGCCCTCCTTCCGTCTACGAGCAGTACTTC.

The chain couples TRBV19 to TRBJ2-1; 12 nucleotides line up with TRBD2. This CDR3 has 13 amino acids. CDR1 and CDR2 (germline): LNHDA, SQIVND (reference sequence). With V trimmed by 6 bases and J by 6 bases, 0 bases remained unmatched. CDR3 region: CASRTSGSNEQFF. In DNA, the CDR3 is TGTGCCAGTAGGACTAGCGGGAGCAATGAGCAGTTCTTC.

DNA for the CDR3: TGCGCCAGCAGCTTGGCGGGACTAGCGGGAGGGCTTCTTGAGCAGTTCTTC. This gives the protein CASSLAGLAGGLLEQFF. This chain links TRBV5-1 with TRBJ2-1, with 16 bases aligning to TRBD2. V dropped 0 bases and J dropped 9; count of bases not matched to a gene: 6. The CDR3 runs 17 residues. Germline assignment: CDR1 SGHRS and CDR2 YFSETQ.

This clone occurred a few times. The V and J genes are TRBV27 and TRBJ1-2; no reliable D call. Germline V gene sequence: CDR1 MNHEY, CDR2 SMNVEV (reference sequence). The CDR3 runs 14 residues. V lost 10 bases and J 5 bases, leaving 20 bases between the germline ends. In DNA form, the CDR3 reads TGTGCCACCGCTCCCCAAAGCCAATATTATGGCTACACCTTC. It codes for CATAPQSQYYGYTF.

The V gene is TRBV20-1, the J gene TRBJ2-3; D remains ambiguous. Per the germline V gene, CDR1 is DFQATT and CDR2 is SNEGSKA (reference sequence). This CDR3 contains 11 residues. The CDR3 region has the DNA TGCTTTCCGGCGGATCCCGATACGCAGTATTTT. Protein sequence: CFPADPDTQYF.

The genes are TRBV9 and TRBJ2-3; 9 bases align to TRBD2. V lost 3 bases and J lost 4; bases outside the gene matches: 3. Germline V gives CDR1 SGDLS, CDR2 YYNGEE. This CDR3 is 14 amino acids long. CDR3 DNA sequence: TGTGCCAGCAGCGCGACTAGCGGCCCAGATACGCAGTATTTT. Translated: CASSATSGPDTQYF.

V is TRBV4-1 and J is TRBJ2-5; tentatively, D is TRBD1 (6 bases). Germline-derived CDR1 and CDR2 are MGHRA and YSYEKL. This CDR3 is built from 14 residues. Trimming cost V 1 base and J 5 bases, with 11 bases left between them. CDR3 protein: CASSQVGGSETQYF. CDR3 coding DNA: TGCGCCAGCAGCCAAGTAGGGGGTTCGGAGACCCAGTACTTC.

CDR3 loop: CASSLPGQGGELFF. CDR3 in DNA: TGTGCCAGCAGCTTACCGGGACAGGGCGGGGAGCTGTTTTTT. The chain carries TRBV7-3 and TRBJ2-2; 9 bases agree with TRBD1. The germline gives CDR1 SGHTA, CDR2 FQGTGA. This CDR3 is built from 14 residues. Unmatched junction bases numbered 2, after V lost 2 bases and J lost 7 bases.

The rearrangement joins TRBV5-1 to TRBJ2-3; 9 bases map to TRBD1. J was trimmed by 2 bases and V by 4 bases; bases with no gene match: 8. Germline-derived CDR1 and CDR2 are SGHRS and YFSETQ. CDR3 length equals 16 residues. CDR3 residues: CASSRAGTGSTDTQYF. Here the CDR3 DNA reads TGCGCCAGCAGCAGGGCCGGGACAGGGTCCACAGATACGCAGTATTTT. Drawing the rest from reference TRBV5-1 and TRBJ2-3, the complete variable domain is KAGVTQTPRYLIKTRGQQVTLSCSPISGHRSVSWYQQTPGQGLQFLFEYFSETQRNKGNFPGRFSGRQFSNSRSEMNVSTLELGDSALYLCASSRAGTGSTDTQYFGPGTRLTVL.

This chain uses TRBV19 with TRBJ2-1; TRBD2 agrees at 10 bases. This CDR3 spans 16 amino acids. Unmatched junction bases numbered 4, after V lost 3 bases and J lost 2 bases. Germline V lookup: CDR1 LNHDA, CDR2 SQIVND (reference sequence). The CDR3 loop reads CASSILAGDTYNEQFF. In DNA, the CDR3 is TGTGCCAGTAGTATTCTAGCGGGAGATACCTACAATGAGCAGTTCTTC.

The CDR3 sequence is CASSVGQSEKLFF. CDR3 bases: TGTGCCAGCAGCGTAGGACAGAGTGAAAAACTGTTTTTT. The chain recombines TRBV9 with TRBJ1-4; weak D call: TRBD1 (5 bases). This CDR3 region has 13 residues. The germline V gene has CDR1 SGDLS and CDR2 YYNGEE. Trimming shortened V by 0 bases and J by 7 bases, and 7 bases separated the two germline ends.

This sequence joins TRBV10-3 and TRBJ2-1; possibly TRBD2 for D (5 bases). Trimming removed 5 bases at V and 10 bases at J, with 12 bases between. CDR3 length: 12 amino acids. Germline V gene data show CDR1 as ENHRY and CDR2 as SYGVKD. In DNA form, the CDR3 reads TGTGCCATCAGTCGAGCGGTAGAGGAGCAGTTCTTC. The encoded protein is CAISRAVEEQFF.

The V and J genes are TRBV9 and TRBJ2-2; 7 nucleotides agree with TRBD2. The V segment lost 4 bases and the J segment 3 bases; nucleotides outside the gene matches: 12. This CDR3 has 17 residues. Germline V gene sequence: CDR1 SGDLS, CDR2 YYNGEE. CDR3: CASSPREGGRHTGELFF. CDR3 DNA sequence: TGTGCCAGCAGCCCCCGTGAGGGCGGGAGACACACCGGGGAGCTGTTTTTT.

There are a few counts of this clone. The rearrangement uses TRBV7-9 and TRBJ1-2, with D tentatively TRBD1 (5 bases). The germline V gene has CDR1 SEHNR and CDR2 FQNEAQ (reference sequence). CDR3 length: 16 residues. Trimming took off 2 bases at V and 5 bases at J, with 18 bases between the two ends. CDR3 residues: CASSLTPGFESYGYTF. In DNA, the CDR3 is TGTGCCAGCAGCTTAACGCCAGGGTTTGAGAGTTATGGCTACACCTTC.